This T cell receptor beta chain was captured by sequencing in a study of T cells in Graves' hyperthyroidism and ophthalmopathy. Newly diagnosed patients aged 18 to 65 had hyperthyroidism of under 2 months' duration. Points on this clonotype: Its antigen remains unknown.

Study results and caveats: It was a median approximately 7.1 months before onset that the model predicted ophthalmopathy. Clonotypes that were expanded in thyroid above 0.001 mostly appeared in blood too.

Germline lookup yields CDR1 MGHDK and CDR2 SYGVNS. This CDR3 is built from 15 residues. V gave up 6 bases and J gave up 3 bases, with 17 bases separating them. TCR beta CDR3 sequences were amplified from RNA transcripts. Initially, a first-round RT-PCR of the TCR CDR3 employed the HTBI primer set. TCRdb recomputed calls from the multiplex PCR reads with MiXCR, one row per CDR3 protein. The sample yields approximately 630,000 distinct CDR3 sequences, around 16% seen once. The sequence came from a woman younger than 45 with Graves' hyperthyroidism. This rearrangement joins TRBV25-1 to TRBJ1-1; no firm D call. The sample was blood. The CDR3 DNA sequence: TGTGCCAGCAGATCTTTTTTCGGGATGGACACTGAAGCTTTCTTT. Translation: CASRSFFGMDTEAFF.